This TCR beta chain derives from a study of T cell repertoires in cytomegalovirus infection. MiXCR, run by TCRdb on the reads, gives a single entry per CDR3 protein. The table includes about 160,000 distinct CDR3 sequences, about 15% detected once. Trimming left V 7 bases short and J 7 bases short, with 13 bases between. The CDR3 is 12 residues long. This TCR came from a human donor in good health (CMV status not recorded). Some clones in this sample may be carry-over from other donors' samples. What was sequenced was CD8+ T cells from PBMCs. V gene TRBV12-3 or TRBV12-4 combines with J gene TRBJ1-2; the D is unclear. The CDR3 nucleotides read TGTGCCAGCACCAGAGGCTCCGGTGGCTACACCTTC. Its protein product is CASTRGSGGYTF.